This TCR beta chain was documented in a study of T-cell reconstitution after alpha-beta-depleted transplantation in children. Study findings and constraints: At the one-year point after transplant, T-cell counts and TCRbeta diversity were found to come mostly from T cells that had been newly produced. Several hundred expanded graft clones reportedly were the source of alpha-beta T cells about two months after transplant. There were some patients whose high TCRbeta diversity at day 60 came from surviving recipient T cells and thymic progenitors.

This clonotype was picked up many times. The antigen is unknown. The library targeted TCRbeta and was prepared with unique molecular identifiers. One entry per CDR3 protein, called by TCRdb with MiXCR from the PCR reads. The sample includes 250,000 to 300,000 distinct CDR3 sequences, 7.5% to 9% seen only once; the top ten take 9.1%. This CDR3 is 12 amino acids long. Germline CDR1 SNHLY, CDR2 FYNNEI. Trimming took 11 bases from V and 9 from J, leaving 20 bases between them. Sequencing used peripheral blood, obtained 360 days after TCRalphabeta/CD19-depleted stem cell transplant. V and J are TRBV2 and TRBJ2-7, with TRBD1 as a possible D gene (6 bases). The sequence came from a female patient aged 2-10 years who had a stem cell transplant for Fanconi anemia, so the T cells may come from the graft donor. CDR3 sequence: CASEKDRFRQYF. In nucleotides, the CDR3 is TGTGCCTCAGAAAAAGACAGGTTTCGGCAGTACTTC.